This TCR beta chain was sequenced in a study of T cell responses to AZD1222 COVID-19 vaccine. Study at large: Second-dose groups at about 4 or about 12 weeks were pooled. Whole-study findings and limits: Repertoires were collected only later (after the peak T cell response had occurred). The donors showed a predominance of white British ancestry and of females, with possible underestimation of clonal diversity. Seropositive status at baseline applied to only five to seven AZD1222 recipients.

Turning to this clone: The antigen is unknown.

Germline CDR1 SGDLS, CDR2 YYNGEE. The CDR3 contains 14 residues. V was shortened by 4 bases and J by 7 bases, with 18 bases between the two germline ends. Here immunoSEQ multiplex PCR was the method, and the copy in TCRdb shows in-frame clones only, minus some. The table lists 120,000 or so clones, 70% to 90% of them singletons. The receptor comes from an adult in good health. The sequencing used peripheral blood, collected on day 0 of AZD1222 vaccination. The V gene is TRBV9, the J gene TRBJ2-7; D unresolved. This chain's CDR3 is CASSPSSFVREQYF. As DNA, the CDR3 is TGTGCCAGCAGCCCTTCAAGCTTCGTCCGAGAGCAGTACTTC.